This note documents a single TCR beta chain sequence. These data come from a study of blood T cell repertoires in COVID-19. CDR1 is SGHNT, CDR2 YENEEA, per germline. V lost 0 bases and J 6 bases, leaving 6 bases between the germline ends. The CDR3 is 13 residues long. The method was immunoSEQ multiplex PCR; TCRdb's version includes in-frame clones alone and lacks a portion of them. The table has approximately 54,000 clones, about nine tenths seen once. This sequence joins TRBV11-3 and TRBJ1-5; D call uncertain. The sequence derives from a woman between 35 and 50 years old with active COVID-19. Specimen: peripheral blood. CDR3: CASSLDFGQPQHF. Here the CDR3 DNA reads TGTGCCAGCAGCTTAGACTTCGGTCAGCCCCAGCATTTT.